This T cell receptor (beta chain) emerged from a study of T cell clonality in common variable immunodeficiency (dated by TCRdb to about 2015). Standard criteria were used to diagnose CVID, namely serum IgG, IgA and/or IgM reduced below the normal range together with specific antibody deficiency. The CVID group comprised around 45 subjects, 15 or so female and about 29 male, aged roughly 8 to 64 years with a mean age of about 40. Predominantly Caucasian heritage was noted among both the CVID patients and the healthy controls. Replacement immunoglobulin therapy had been administered to all CVID subjects for at least one year at the time of study participation. When blood was collected, none of the CVID subjects were ill or on immunomodulatory or immunosuppressive medication. From each donor, about 5 to 8.5 ml of heparinized peripheral whole blood was collected. Genomic DNA from adults with common variable immune deficiency (CVID) and from healthy adult controls was used to sequence TCRbeta CDR3 repertoires. To isolate peripheral blood mononuclear cells, diluted blood was subjected to density centrifugation over Hypaque 1077 or Ficoll-Paque. Genomic DNA was obtained from unsorted mononuclear cells through either Qiagen column purification or a centrifugation-based method.

CVID samples and control samples contributed equivalent amounts of genomic DNA as sequencing input. For every sample, a 60 bp segment covering the rearranged TCRbeta CDR3 region was amplified and then sequenced. The immunoSEQ assay, a bias-corrected multiplex PCR combined with high-throughput sequencing, was used to amplify TCRbeta. The original methods were these. Each unique nucleotide sequence was treated as a clone and annotated with V, D and J genes, copy number and frequency. Sequences were labeled productive if in frame, and non-productive if out of frame or containing stop codons. As previously described, clonality was computed from Shannon's entropy. The predicted amino acid sequences of productive clones were used to derive the mean CDR3 Kyte-Doolittle hydropathy. The R hclust function was used to hierarchically cluster scaled V gene usage with Manhattan distance and complete linkage. Sharing of clones by CDR3 amino acid sequence was evaluated through resampling of 12 repertoires per group over 100 rounds. Repertoires were searched for 70 published EBV-specific and some 240 published CMV-specific TCRbeta sequences. Two CVID samples that yielded fewer than 10,000 sequences were excluded from the analysis, so fewer than 45 CVID repertoires were retained. The source is immuneACCESS, and TCRdb retained only in-frame sequences with V and J called. Part of the clones is not carried over; for the studies checked, unresolved V genes explain less than half of this, and the remainder is unexplained. V and J calls and clone size are copied from that table; D and trimming were computed from the DNA. The data for this sample show around 42,000 clones, each detected more than once. The leading ten clones occupy roughly 6% of the sample.

The full study reports these points: Compared with healthy controls, CVID subjects showed increased TCRbeta clonality (t-test p = 0.018), a feature most characteristic of about a third of subjects. Fewer TCRbeta clones were shared among CVID subjects than among healthy controls (p < 0.0001). The authors noted that sequencing repertoires of T cell subpopulations would be needed to clarify what caused the increased clonality in CVID. Even though DNA input was the same, control samples had an average of about 80,000 unique sequences each, compared with 25,000 to 35,000 in CVID samples. CVID TCRbeta sequences reportedly showed fewer deletions and N-nucleotide insertions and lacked highly modified clones with 13 or more V deletions. Differences among patients in the CVID cohort limited the correlations between repertoire features and clinical complications.

This clone was detected a few times. Its target antigen remains unknown. Read coverage stops 3 residues before the CDR3 terminus; the germline J gene supplies the remainder. The CDR3 runs 16 residues from the cysteine to the phenylalanine. Part of the CDR3 DNA is given, 39 bases translated from base 1. For CDR1 and CDR2, the germline V gene lists WSHSY and SAAADI. V is trimmed back by 2 bases and J by 2 bases, and the junction contains 6 bases that no gene match accounts for. The sequence was obtained from a human donor with common variable immunodeficiency. The sequence is built from TRBV10-2 and TRBJ1-2; TRBD1 aligns with 9 central bases. Sequencing was carried out using peripheral blood mononuclear cells. For the CDR3, the sequence is CASSEPSGTGNYGYTF. CDR3 DNA, as far as it was read: TGCGCCAGCAGTGAGCCCTCCGGGACAGGGAACTATGGC.